The sequence of this T cell receptor (beta chain) was determined in a study of T cell changes during pregnancy in multiple sclerosis. A remark on this clone: The germline gene is not matched at one end of the junction; a read error may be the cause.

TCRdb's copy holds only in-frame clones and misses some; the assay was immunoSEQ multiplex PCR. The repertoire has about 75,000 clones, roughly nine tenths of them found once; the top ten carry approximately 1%. In germline, CDR1 is SSHAT, CDR2 FNYEAQ (reference sequence). The CDR3 extends over 13 amino acids. This TCR was sampled from a female donor in good health, enrolled as a control in a pregnancy study. The chain has TRBV7-7 and TRBJ2-5; maybe TRBD1 (6 bases). The starting material was peripheral blood, obtained in the first trimester of pregnancy. Here the CDR3 reads CASSLVQGETQYF. CDR3 nucleotides: TGTGCTAGCAGCTTAGTTCAGGGGGAGACCCAGTACTTC.